Presented here are 27 T cell receptor beta chains from one specimen sequenced in a study of blood T cells in healthy people across ages. It was with a sample-barcoded 5' primer and a J-beta primer mix that a second PCR of about 6 to 12 cycles was run. TCRdb reanalysed the 5' RACE reads using MiXCR and keeps one entry per CDR3 protein. This sample has 1,100,000 or so distinct CDR3 sequences, with over 35% found just once. Sequenced: blood. These receptors came from a woman in her fifties or sixties in good health.

This chain connects TRBV30 to TRBJ1-1; 8 nucleotides line up with TRBD1. The CDR3 is 10 residues long. The V segment lost 7 bases and the J segment 10 bases; nucleotides outside the gene matches: 5. In germline, CDR1 is GTSNPN, CDR2 SVGIG (reference sequence). The CDR3 region has the DNA TGTGCCTATAAACAGGGGGTAGCTTTCTTT. Protein product: CAYKQGVAFF.

The V call is TRBV11-2, the J call TRBJ2-4; 7 nucleotides line up with TRBD1. Germline assignment: CDR1 SGHAT and CDR2 FQNNGV. CDR3 length: 15 amino acids. V dropped 5 bases and J dropped 1; count of bases not matched to a gene: 5. The CDR3 region is CASSPLQGAKNIQYF. The CDR3, as DNA: TGTGCCAGCAGCCCATTACAGGGGGCCAAAAACATTCAGTACTTC.

A note on this clonotype: A read error may produce the germline difference seen at one junction end. The chain combines TRBV9 with TRBJ2-1; 10 nucleotides match TRBD2. Germline CDR1 reads SGDLS; CDR2 reads YYNGEE. The CDR3 is 15 residues long. The CDR3 DNA reads as TGTGCCGGCAGCGTAGGACTAGCGGTGGGGAATGAGCAGTTCTTC. Translated, it gives CAGSVGLAVGNEQFF.

The gene calls are TRBV6-6 and TRBJ1-2; TRBD1 matches 8 bases. The V segment lost 0 bases and the J segment 6 bases; nucleotides outside the gene matches: 6. Germline V CDR1 and CDR2: MNHNY, SVGAGI (reference sequence). CDR3 length equals 15 residues. This CDR3 reads CASSYSKDRVHGYTF. The DNA of the CDR3 is TGTGCCAGCAGTTACTCCAAGGACAGGGTTCATGGCTACACCTTC.

The V and J genes are TRBV7-2 and TRBJ1-1, with 8 bases that match TRBD1. Germline lookup yields CDR1 SGHTA and CDR2 FQGNSA. Trimming took 4 bases from V and 3 from J; bases not matched to a gene: 1. This CDR3 has 13 residues. CDR3 region: CASSSDRDTEAFF. CDR3 nucleotides: TGTGCCAGCAGCTCGGACAGGGACACTGAAGCTTTCTTT. Looking up the rest from reference TRBV7-2 and TRBJ1-1 gives the full variable domain: GAGVSQSPSNKVTEKGKDVELRCDPISGHTALYWYRQSLGQGLEFLIYFQGNSAPDKSGLPSDRFSAERTGGSVSTLTIQRTQQEDSAVYLCASSSDRDTEAFFGQGTRLTVV.

About this clonotype: Its ends do not fully match the called genes, so a read error is possible. The rearrangement uses TRBV10-1 and TRBJ2-1, with D perhaps TRBD2 (6 bases). The CDR3 consists of 15 residues. The germline V gene has CDR1 WNHNN and CDR2 SYGVQD (reference sequence). The CDR3 reads CASGEMWEAPGEQFF. DNA of the CDR3: TGCGCCAGCGGTGAGATGTGGGAGGCCCCGGGTGAGCAGTTCTTC.

CDR3 bases: TGTGCCACCAGCAACGACAGGGGCCCTGGGGCCAACGTCCTGACTTTC. This encodes CATSNDRGPGANVLTF. V is TRBV15 and J is TRBJ2-6; 8 positions match TRBD1. The CDR3 loop spans 16 amino acids. V dropped 4 bases and J dropped 2; count of bases not matched to a gene: 4. Per the germline V gene, CDR1 is LNHNV and CDR2 is YYDKDF (reference sequence).

The rearrangement uses TRBV18 and TRBJ2-5, with unresolved D. The CDR3 loop spans 13 amino acids. V lost 6 bases and J 2 bases, leaving 10 bases between the germline ends. Per germline, CDR1 KGHSH and CDR2 LQKENI. CDR3 sequence (DNA): TGTGCCAGCTCCTTAGACGAGCAAGAGACCCAGTACTTC. This translates into CASSLDEQETQYF.

In its sample, this clonotype was seen once. J is TRBJ2-7 and V is TRBV6-5; 11 positions match TRBD2. V dropped 4 bases and J dropped 7; count of bases not matched to a gene: 9. This CDR3 contains 15 residues. Germline V gene sequence: CDR1 MNHEY, CDR2 SVGAGI. This CDR3 is CASSLRLAGTTEQYF. CDR3 coding DNA: TGTGCCAGCAGTTTACGACTAGCGGGAACCACTGAGCAGTACTTC.

Worth noting for this clonotype: One end of the junction is discordant with germline, which a read error may explain. The chain uses TRBV30 and TRBJ2-7; D unresolved. The CDR3 runs to 15 residues. Looked up from germline, CDR1 is GTSNPN and CDR2 is SVGIG (reference sequence). Here the CDR3 reads CASTVTSGWSYERYF. The CDR3 nucleotides are TGTGCCTCGACCGTAACGTCCGGTTGGTCCTACGAGCGGTACTTC.

This clonotype has at least ten counts. V is TRBV2 and J is TRBJ2-7, with 7 positions matching TRBD1. Germline CDR1 is SNHLY and CDR2 is FYNNEI. Trimming at V came to 6 bases and at J to 4 bases, leaving 9 bases not matched to a gene. This CDR3 has 14 amino acids. The CDR3 DNA reads TGTGCCAGCAGAGAGACAGGGTCACTTTACGAGCAGTACTTC. It yields the protein CASRETGSLYEQYF.

V usage is TRBV2 and J usage is TRBJ2-3; 9 nucleotides align to TRBD2. Germline lookup yields CDR1 SNHLY and CDR2 FYNNEI. The CDR3 covers 17 residues. V lost 6 bases and J lost 6; bases outside the gene matches: 16. The CDR3 sequence is CASRLPSGRSGWDTQYF. CDR3 in DNA: TGTGCCAGCAGGCTCCCCAGCGGGAGGTCCGGTTGGGATACGCAGTATTTT. Combining the CDR3 with reference TRBV2 and TRBJ2-3 gives the whole variable domain EPEVTQTPSHQVTQMGQEVILRCVPISNHLYFYWYRQILGQKVEFLVSFYNNEISEKSEIFDDQFSVERPDGSNFTLKIRSTKLEDSAMYFCASRLPSGRSGWDTQYFGPGTRLTVL.

This clonotype was seen more than once but under ten times. V gene TRBV6-2 or TRBV6-3 combines with J gene TRBJ2-1, with 12 bases that match TRBD1. Per the germline V gene, CDR1 is MNHEY and CDR2 is SVGEGT. The ends lost 8 bases at V and 8 bases at J; junction bases unmatched: 4. The CDR3 contains 13 residues. The CDR3 DNA follows: TGTGCCAGCCGGGGACAGGGGGCGTATGAGCAGTTCTTC. Its translation: CASRGQGAYEQFF.

This rearrangement joins TRBV5-1 to TRBJ2-5; 13 bases fit TRBD2. From germline, CDR1 is SGHRS and CDR2 YFSETQ. The CDR3 runs 17 residues. The V gene end was trimmed by 0 bases and the J gene end by 7 bases; junction bases not matched to a gene: 9. The CDR3 DNA is TGCGCCAGCAGCTTGGGCAGACTAGCGGGAGGTGATGTGACCCAGTACTTC. Encoded protein: CASSLGRLAGGDVTQYF. Based on the CDR3 plus reference TRBV5-1 and TRBJ2-5, the full variable domain is KAGVTQTPRYLIKTRGQQVTLSCSPISGHRSVSWYQQTPGQGLQFLFEYFSETQRNKGNFPGRFSGRQFSNSRSEMNVSTLELGDSALYLCASSLGRLAGGDVTQYFGPGTRLLVL.

This clonotype occurred a few times. V gene TRBV28 combines with J gene TRBJ2-5; D ambiguous. Germline V gene sequence: CDR1 MDHEN, CDR2 SYDVKM. The germline V and J ends were trimmed by 10 bases and 1 base, with 10 bases remaining between them. The CDR3 is 12 amino acids. The CDR3: CATSLGQETQYF. The CDR3 coding sequence is TGTGCCACCTCTTTGGGCCAAGAGACCCAGTACTTC. Filled out from reference TRBV28 and TRBJ2-5, the complete variable domain reads DVKVTQSSRYLVKRTGEKVFLECVQDMDHENMFWYRQDPGLGLRLIYFSYDVKMKEKGDIPEGYSVSREKKERFSLILESASTNQTSMYLCATSLGQETQYFGPGTRLLVL.

The genes are TRBV7-8 and TRBJ2-1; a weak D match, TRBD1 (6 bases). Between the trimmed V and J ends, which lost 2 bases and 4 bases, there was a span of 12 bases. Germline lookup yields CDR1 SGHVS and CDR2 FQNEAQ. This CDR3 is built from 15 residues. The CDR3 nucleotides read TGTGCCAGCAGCTTAATGAGGGGGAATTACAATGAGCAGTTCTTC. Protein: CASSLMRGNYNEQFF.

This clonotype turned up a few times. The CDR3 loop reads CASSEIGGYTF. The CDR3 region has the DNA TGTGCCAGCAGCGAGATTGGCGGCTACACCTTC. The chain carries TRBV2 and TRBJ1-2; no clear D. The CDR3 extends over 11 amino acids. CDR1 SNHLY and CDR2 FYNNEI come from the germline V gene. Trimming pared 6 bases from V and 8 bases from J, leaving 10 bases between.

This chain uses TRBV27 with TRBJ2-7; 9 nucleotides match TRBD2. The germline CDR1 and CDR2 sequences are MNHEY and SMNVEV (reference sequence). The CDR3 sequence is 19 residues long. The junction had 21 bases not matched to a gene; V was cut back by 6 bases and J by 3 bases. The CDR3 DNA follows: TGTGCCAGCAGCGACACGTGGCAGGGAACAAGCGGGAGGATCTACGAGCAGTACTTC. Protein: CASSDTWQGTSGRIYEQYF.

The chain joins TRBV20-1 to TRBJ2-5; 10 nucleotides align to TRBD2. The CDR3 length is 16 residues. V lost 6 bases, J lost 2 bases, and 12 bases stayed unmatched. CDR1 and CDR2 from the germline V gene are DFQATT and SNEGSKA (reference sequence). The CDR3 region is CSAMSHSGRAQETQYF. CDR3 in DNA: TGCAGTGCCATGTCCCACAGCGGGAGGGCTCAAGAGACCCAGTACTTC.

This clonotype was detected only a few times. The chain couples TRBV6-2 or TRBV6-3 to TRBJ2-1; 7 nucleotides align to TRBD1. Germline CDR1 and CDR2: MNHEY and SVGEGT. Trimming at V came to 6 bases and at J to 7 bases, leaving 6 bases not matched to a gene. This CDR3 contains 13 residues. CDR3 protein: CASRVTGQNEQFF. CDR3 nucleotides: TGTGCCAGCAGGGTGACAGGGCAAAATGAGCAGTTCTTC.

This sequence joins TRBV6-6 and TRBJ2-3; 8 nucleotides agree with TRBD2. Trimming took 10 bases from V and 4 from J; bases not matched to a gene: 4. Germline V gene lookup returns CDR1 MNHNY and CDR2 SVGAGI (reference sequence). This CDR3 spans 12 amino acids. CDR3 sequence: CAIREGPDTQYF. The DNA for the CDR3 is TGTGCCATCCGGGAGGGCCCAGATACGCAGTATTTT.

About this clonotype: The junction differs from germline at one of its ends, possibly a read error. J is TRBJ2-7 and V is TRBV29-1; 15 bases agree with TRBD2. The length of the CDR3 is 17 residues. The germline CDR1 and CDR2 sequences are SQVTM and ANQGSEA. DNA of the CDR3: TGCAGCGTTGAATGGACTAGCGGGAGGGGGGGACCCTACGAGCAGGACTTC. Protein product: CSVEWTSGRGGPYEQDF.

Concerning this clonotype: Possible read error: a much larger clone is one base away. This chain uses TRBV27 with TRBJ2-5; possible D gene TRBD1, 6 bases. Trimming took off 5 bases at V and 7 bases at J, with 14 bases between the two ends. Germline-derived CDR1 and CDR2 are MNHEY and SMNVEV (reference sequence). This CDR3 has 13 amino acids. The CDR3 DNA sequence: TGTGCCAGCAGTAGCGCTTTGGGGGCGACCCAGTACTTC. Protein sequence: CASSSALGATQYF.

The chain is built from TRBV29-1 and TRBJ2-3, with D possibly TRBD1 on 6 matching bases. The length of the CDR3 is 11 residues. V was shortened by 4 bases and J by 9 bases, with 11 bases between the two germline ends. The germline V gene encodes CDR1 SQVTM and CDR2 ANQGSEA. CDR3 coding DNA: TGCAGCGTTGGGACAGCGGAAACGCAGTATTTT. Its protein is CSVGTAETQYF.

The CDR3, as DNA: TGTGCCAGCAGCGAGCAGGGACTAGCGGGAGGACTCTACAATGAGCAGTTCTTC. It is translated as CASSEQGLAGGLYNEQFF. The chain has TRBV9 and TRBJ2-1; 15 bases match TRBD2. The CDR3 sequence is 18 residues long. V trimming: 3 bases; J trimming: 3 bases; junction bases outside the gene matches: 7. CDR1 SGDLS and CDR2 YYNGEE come from the germline V gene.

The chain carries TRBV29-1 and TRBJ2-5; the match to TRBD1 covers 8 bases. The last part of the DNA fits TRBJ2-7 better; the J call may be wrong. The length of the CDR3 is 14 residues. Germline-derived CDR1 and CDR2 are SQVTM and ANQGSEA. For the CDR3, the DNA is TGCAGCGTTGAAAGGACAGGGCTCGGTGGCGAGCAGTACTTC. Amino acid sequence: CSVERTGLGGEQYF.

The J gene is TRBJ2-5, the V gene TRBV7-9, with 11 bases that match TRBD2. The CDR3 length is 16 residues. The V and J ends lost 4 bases and 2 bases, in that order; junction bases with no gene match: 6. CDR1 is SEHNR and CDR2 is FQNEAQ in the germline V gene (reference sequence). The DNA for the CDR3 is TGTGCCAGCAGCTCCCGGACTAGCGGGCGTCAAGAGACCCAGTACTTC. Translated: CASSSRTSGRQETQYF.